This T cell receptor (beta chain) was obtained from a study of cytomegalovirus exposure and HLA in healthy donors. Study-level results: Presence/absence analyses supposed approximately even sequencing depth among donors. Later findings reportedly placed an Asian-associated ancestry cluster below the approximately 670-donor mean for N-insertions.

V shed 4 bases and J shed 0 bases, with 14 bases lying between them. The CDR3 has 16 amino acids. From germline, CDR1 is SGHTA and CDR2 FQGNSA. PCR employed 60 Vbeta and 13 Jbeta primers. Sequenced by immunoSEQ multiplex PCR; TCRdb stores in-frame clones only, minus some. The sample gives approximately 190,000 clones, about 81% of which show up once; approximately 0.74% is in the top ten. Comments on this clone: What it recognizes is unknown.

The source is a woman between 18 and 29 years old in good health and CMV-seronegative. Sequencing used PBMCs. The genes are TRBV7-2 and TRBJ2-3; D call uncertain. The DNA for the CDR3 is TGTGCCAGCAGCTACCAAGCCACTCCTAGCACAGATACGCAGTATTTT. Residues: CASSYQATPSTDTQYF. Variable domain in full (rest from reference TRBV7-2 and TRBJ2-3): GAGVSQSPSNKVTEKGKDVELRCDPISGHTALYWYRQSLGQGLEFLIYFQGNSAPDKSGLPSDRFSAERTGGSVSTLTIQRTQQEDSAVYLCASSYQATPSTDTQYFGPGTRLTVL.